This record covers a single T cell receptor beta chain. Its antigen is unknown. V dropped 3 bases and J dropped 4 bases, with 15 bases sitting between them. The CDR3 is 15 amino acids. CDR1 is MDHEN, CDR2 SYDVKM, per germline. Clones were read by immunoSEQ multiplex PCR, and TCRdb kept only the in-frame ones, dropping some. The table has 2 million to 2.5 million clones, roughly 90% seen once. The data are from a study of shared clonotypes between healthy human individuals. Overall study findings and caveats: Naive subsets generally had larger estimated richness than memory subsets. Sampling covered nothing but blood. Tissue TCR repertoires likely differ from those found in blood.

CD4+ cells underwent separation, giving CD45RA+ naive and CD45RA-negative memory subsets. The V call is TRBV28, the J call TRBJ1-2, with D perhaps TRBD1 (5 bases). The TCR originated in a man in his late teens or twenties in good health. Some clones in this sample may be carry-over from other donors' samples. The sequencing sample was made of naive CD4+ T cells from PBMCs. Indicated subset: CD45RA+ positively selected. The CDR3 nucleotides are TGTGCCAGCAGTTTGGGCAGGGACCCTATCTATGGCTACACCTTC. Protein sequence: CASSLGRDPIYGYTF.